This T cell receptor beta chain appears in the sequencing data of a study of blood T cell repertoires in COVID-19. As for the study in general: Samples representing acute and convalescent COVID-19 were sourced from the United States, Italy and Spain.

The CDR3 consists of 13 residues. Trimming cost V 8 bases and J 0 bases, with 8 bases left between them. Looked up from germline, CDR1 is MDHEN and CDR2 is SYDVKM. As processed by the authors: For nucleated cells, counts were estimated from reference gene primer amplification. Libraries were prepared by immunoSEQ multiplex PCR; TCRdb keeps only in-frame clonotypes and omits some of them. The DNA was the basis for D and trimming; V, J and clone size are from that table. This table holds hundreds of thousands of clones, more than 75% found once. The study drew participants aged about 18 to 95 years from 20 to 30 US areas. Participants' own reports of clinical history determined their cohort assignment.

The sequence was collected from a woman aged 45-65 years who had recovered from COVID-19. This chain joins TRBV28 and TRBJ1-3, with D possibly being TRBD1 (5 bases). What was sequenced was PBMCs or T cells enriched from blood (not recorded which). The chain's CDR3 is CASVGGSGNTIYF. DNA for the CDR3: TGTGCCAGCGTCGGGGGCTCTGGAAACACCATATATTTT.